These 17 T cell receptor beta chains were sequenced from one sample in a study of T-cell memory formation after mild COVID-19. TCRdb recomputed calls from the 5' RACE reads with MiXCR, one row per CDR3 protein. The profile shows 350,000 to 400,000 distinct CDR3 sequences, 13% to 15% of them singletons. Sequences were obtained from PBMCs or a T cell subset sorted from them (not recorded which). These receptor sequences come from a man younger than 35 who had mild COVID-19 (a few samples of this study predate the infection). Cell type and time point are not known.

The V and J genes are TRBV6-2 or TRBV6-3 and TRBJ1-2; D unresolved. The ends were cut back, 2 bases at V and 4 bases at J, with 5 bases in the middle. Germline-derived CDR1 and CDR2 are MNHEY and SVGEGT. The CDR3 is 12 amino acids. CDR3: CASSYNRYGYTF. Here the CDR3 DNA reads TGTGCCAGCAGTTACAACCGCTATGGCTACACCTTC.

The J gene is TRBJ1-2, the V gene TRBV2, with a weak D call TRBD1 (5 bases). Germline lookup yields CDR1 SNHLY and CDR2 FYNNEI. The CDR3 spans 12 residues. Deletions cut 4 bases from V and 7 bases from J, with 10 bases between. The CDR3 region is CASSGQGGGYTF. The CDR3 DNA reads as TGTGCCAGCAGTGGTCAGGGTGGTGGCTACACCTTC.

The chain joins TRBV5-1 to TRBJ1-2, with 7 bases aligning to TRBD1. This CDR3 is 14 amino acids long. Germline CDR1 is SGHRS and CDR2 is YFSETQ. V shed 4 bases, J shed 4 bases, and the junction held 7 bases outside the gene matches. The CDR3 reads CASSAQGGVYGYTF. CDR3 sequence (DNA): TGCGCCAGCAGCGCCCAGGGGGGGGTCTATGGCTACACCTTC.

In this sample, this clonotype turned up a few times. The V call is TRBV4-3, the J call TRBJ1-1; the match to TRBD1 covers 7 bases. This CDR3 has 15 amino acids. The ends lost 0 bases at V and 3 bases at J; junction bases unmatched: 4. Germline assignment: CDR1 LGHNA and CDR2 YSLEER. The CDR3 nucleotides are TGCGCCAGCAGCCAAGAGTCCAGGGGGGACACTGAAGCTTTCTTT. Encoded protein: CASSQESRGDTEAFF.

The V gene is TRBV25-1, the J gene TRBJ2-2; TRBD2 agrees at 9 bases. This CDR3 comprises 16 residues. Germline V gene data show CDR1 as MGHDK and CDR2 as SYGVNS. Germline trimming cut 7 bases from V and 5 bases from J; bases unmatched to any gene: 11. CDR3 in DNA: TGTGCCAGCAACCCAACTAGCGGGCCGGGGACCGGGGAGCTGTTTTTT. It specifies CASNPTSGPGTGELFF.

A few counts support this clonotype. The CDR3 protein is CASKQVFHSSYNEQFF. CDR3 sequence (DNA): TGTGCCAGCAAACAGGTCTTCCACAGCTCCTACAATGAGCAGTTCTTC. The chain recombines TRBV9 with TRBJ2-1; perhaps TRBD1 as D (5 bases). The V end lost 6 bases, the J end lost 0 bases, and 16 bases lay between the germline ends. Per germline, CDR1 SGDLS and CDR2 YYNGEE. This CDR3 has 16 residues.

This clonotype turned up a few times. The chain uses TRBV5-6 and TRBJ2-3, with TRBD1 matching over 7 bases. Trimming removed 2 bases from V and 7 bases from J; junction bases left unmatched: 10. Germline V lookup: CDR1 SGHDT, CDR2 YYEEEE. There are 15 residues in the CDR3. The DNA for the CDR3 is TGTGCCAGCAGCTTCCCGGGACAGAAAGGATATACGCAGTATTTT. Amino acid sequence: CASSFPGQKGYTQYF.

Ten or more counts support this clonotype. The chain combines TRBV7-2 with TRBJ2-7; D may match TRBD1 or TRBD2 (5 bases each). The CDR3 sequence is 14 residues long. Per germline, CDR1 SGHTA and CDR2 FQGNSA. V was cut by 6 bases and J by 2 bases, with 14 bases left in between. This CDR3 is CASRLGPGPYEQYF. The CDR3 coding sequence is TGTGCCAGCAGACTAGGGCCAGGGCCCTACGAGCAGTACTTC.

The table lists this clonotype with a few counts. The V and J genes are TRBV10-2 and TRBJ1-3, with D possibly matching TRBD1 (6 bases). Germline lookup yields CDR1 WSHSY and CDR2 SAAADI. This CDR3 spans 14 amino acids. Trimming took off 7 bases at V and 2 bases at J, with 12 bases between the two ends. The CDR3 loop reads CASTDKGAGNTIYF. The DNA of the CDR3 is TGCGCCAGCACCGATAAGGGGGCTGGAAACACCATATATTTT.

This clonotype was recorded a few times. The chain uses TRBV3-1 and TRBJ2-1; D is possibly TRBD1 (5 bases). V was trimmed by 2 bases and J by 9 bases, leaving 8 bases between them. CDR3 size: 12 residues. Germline V gene lookup returns CDR1 LGHDT and CDR2 YNNKEL (reference sequence). The CDR3 loop reads CASSQSRGEQFF. The CDR3, as DNA: TGTGCCAGCAGCCAATCTAGGGGTGAGCAGTTCTTC.

The table lists this clonotype with a few counts. The chain carries TRBV5-1 and TRBJ1-1, with D uncertain. This CDR3 spans 14 amino acids. CDR1 and CDR2 (germline): SGHRS, YFSETQ. The germline V and J ends were trimmed by 2 bases and 5 bases, with 13 bases remaining between them. CDR3: CASSLLNAGTEAFF. CDR3 nucleotides: TGCGCCAGCAGCTTACTCAACGCTGGAACTGAAGCTTTCTTT.

V usage is TRBV21-1 and J usage is TRBJ2-7; the D call TRBD1 from the table was never checked on the DNA. TRBV21-1 is designated a pseudogene. The CDR3 has 13 residues. The CDR3 here is CASSKGAGWEQYV. The CDR3, as DNA: TGTGCCAGCAGCAAAGGGGCAGGGTGGGAGCAGTACGTC.

V and J are TRBV4-1 and TRBJ1-2; D gene uncertain. Looked up from germline, CDR1 is MGHRA and CDR2 is YSYEKL. V was pared by 0 bases and J by 4 bases, with 12 bases between. The CDR3 is 15 amino acids. CDR3 coding DNA: TGCGCCAGCAGCCAAGAGGTCCGTCAAGGCTATGGCTACACCTTC. Its translation is CASSQEVRQGYGYTF.

The V and J genes are TRBV6-4 and TRBJ2-5; perhaps TRBD2 as D (6 bases). Germline loops: CDR1 MRHNA, CDR2 SNTAGT. There are 14 residues in the CDR3. V was clipped by 4 bases and J by 5 bases, with 14 bases between them. The CDR3 protein is CASSAGGDGETQYF. The CDR3 DNA follows: TGTGCCAGCAGTGCAGGCGGGGATGGGGAGACCCAGTACTTC.

This clonotype was found a few times. DNA for the CDR3: TGTGCCAGCAGCCAACGGCCTAACTATGGCTACACCTTC. Translation gives CASSQRPNYGYTF. The chain carries TRBV27 and TRBJ1-2; D is uncertain. There are 13 residues in the CDR3. Trimming shortened V by 6 bases and J by 0 bases, and 8 bases separated the two germline ends. Germline V lookup: CDR1 MNHEY, CDR2 SMNVEV (reference sequence).

Points on this clonotype: With a much larger clone just one base away, this may be a read error. J is TRBJ2-2 and V is TRBV6-5, with 13 nucleotides matching TRBD2. Germline values: CDR1 MNHEY, CDR2 SVGAGI. The V segment lost 6 bases and the J segment 5 bases; nucleotides outside the gene matches: 6. The CDR3 is 16 amino acids. As DNA, the CDR3 is TGTGCCAGCAGACCACTAGCGGGGGGGAAGACCGGGGAGCTGTTTTTT. Translated, it gives CASRPLAGGKTGELFF.

This clonotype was recorded a few times. The chain carries TRBV4-2 and TRBJ1-2; tentative D call: TRBD1 (6 bases). The V end was cut by 2 bases, the J end by 1 base, with 8 bases between. Germline-derived CDR1 and CDR2 are LGHNA and YNFKEQ. The CDR3 is 14 amino acids. The CDR3 sequence is CASSQPGHNYGYTF. Here the CDR3 DNA reads TGTGCCAGCAGCCAACCGGGACATAACTATGGCTACACCTTC.